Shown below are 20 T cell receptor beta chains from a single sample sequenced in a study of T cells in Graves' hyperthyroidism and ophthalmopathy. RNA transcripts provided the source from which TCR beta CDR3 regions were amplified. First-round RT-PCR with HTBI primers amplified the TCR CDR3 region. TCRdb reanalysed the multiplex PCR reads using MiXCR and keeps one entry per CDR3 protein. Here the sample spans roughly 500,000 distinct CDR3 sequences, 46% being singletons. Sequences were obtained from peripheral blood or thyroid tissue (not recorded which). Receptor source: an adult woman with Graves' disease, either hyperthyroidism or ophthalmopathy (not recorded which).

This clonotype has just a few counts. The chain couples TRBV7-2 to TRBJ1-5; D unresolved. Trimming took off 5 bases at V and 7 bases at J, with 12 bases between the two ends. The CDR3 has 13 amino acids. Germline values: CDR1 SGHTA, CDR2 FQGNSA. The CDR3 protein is CASSPWGGQPQHF. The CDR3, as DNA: TGTGCCAGCAGCCCATGGGGAGGACAGCCCCAGCATTTT. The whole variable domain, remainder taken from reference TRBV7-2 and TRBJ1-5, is GAGVSQSPSNKVTEKGKDVELRCDPISGHTALYWYRQSLGQGLEFLIYFQGNSAPDKSGLPSDRFSAERTGGSVSTLTIQRTQQEDSAVYLCASSPWGGQPQHFGDGTRLSIL.

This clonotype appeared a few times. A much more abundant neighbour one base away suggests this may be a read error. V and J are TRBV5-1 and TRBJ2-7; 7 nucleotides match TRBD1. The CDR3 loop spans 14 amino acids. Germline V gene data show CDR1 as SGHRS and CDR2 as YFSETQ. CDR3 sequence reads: CVSSSDRAHYEQYF. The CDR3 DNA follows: TGCGTCAGCAGCTCTGACAGGGCCCACTACGAGCAGTACTTC.

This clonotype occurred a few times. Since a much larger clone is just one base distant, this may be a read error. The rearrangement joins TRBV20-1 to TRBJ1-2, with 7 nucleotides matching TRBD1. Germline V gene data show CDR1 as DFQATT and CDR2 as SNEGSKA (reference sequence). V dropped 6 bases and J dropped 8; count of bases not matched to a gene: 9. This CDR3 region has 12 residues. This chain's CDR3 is CSADRDGGGYTF. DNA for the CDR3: TGCAGTGCAGACAGGGACGGGGGAGGCTACACCTTC.

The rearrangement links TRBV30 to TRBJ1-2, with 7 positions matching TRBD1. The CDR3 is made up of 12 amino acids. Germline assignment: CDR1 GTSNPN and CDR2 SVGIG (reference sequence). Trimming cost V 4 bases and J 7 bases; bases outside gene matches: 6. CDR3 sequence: CAWTRDSLGYTF. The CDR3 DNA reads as TGTGCCTGGACCCGGGACAGCCTTGGCTACACCTTC.

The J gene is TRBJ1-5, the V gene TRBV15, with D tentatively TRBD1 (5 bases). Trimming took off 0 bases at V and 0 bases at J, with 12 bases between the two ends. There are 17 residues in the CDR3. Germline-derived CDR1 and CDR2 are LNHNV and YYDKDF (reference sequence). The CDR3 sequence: CATSRDGATASNQPQHF. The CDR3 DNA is TGTGCCACCAGCAGAGATGGGGCGACAGCTAGCAATCAGCCCCAGCATTTT.

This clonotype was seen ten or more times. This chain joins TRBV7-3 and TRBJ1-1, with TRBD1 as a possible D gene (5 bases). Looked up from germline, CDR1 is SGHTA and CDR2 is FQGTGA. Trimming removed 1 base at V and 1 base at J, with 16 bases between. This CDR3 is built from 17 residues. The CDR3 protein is CASSLIGGGTGNTEAFF. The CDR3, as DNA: TGTGCCAGCAGCTTAATAGGAGGCGGGACCGGGAACACTGAAGCTTTCTTT.

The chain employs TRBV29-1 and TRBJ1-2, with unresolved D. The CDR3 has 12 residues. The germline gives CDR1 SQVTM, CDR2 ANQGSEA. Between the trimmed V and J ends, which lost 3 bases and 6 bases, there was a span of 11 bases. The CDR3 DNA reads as TGCAGCGTTGATATGGGGATAGATGGCTACACCTTC. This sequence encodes CSVDMGIDGYTF.

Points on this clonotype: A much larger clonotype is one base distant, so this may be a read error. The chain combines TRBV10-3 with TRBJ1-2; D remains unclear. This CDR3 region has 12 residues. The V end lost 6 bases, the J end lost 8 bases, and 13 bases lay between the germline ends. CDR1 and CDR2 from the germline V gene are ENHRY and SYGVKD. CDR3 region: CAIRRNGGGYTF. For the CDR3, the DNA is TGTGCCATCAGGCGTAACGGCGGCGGCTACACCTTC.

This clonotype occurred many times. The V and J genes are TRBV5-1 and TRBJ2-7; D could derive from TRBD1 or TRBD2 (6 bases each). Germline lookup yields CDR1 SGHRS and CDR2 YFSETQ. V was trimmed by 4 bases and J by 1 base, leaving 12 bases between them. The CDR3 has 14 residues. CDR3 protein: CASSGGTYSYEQYF. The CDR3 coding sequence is TGCGCCAGCAGCGGCGGGACATATTCCTACGAGCAGTACTTC.

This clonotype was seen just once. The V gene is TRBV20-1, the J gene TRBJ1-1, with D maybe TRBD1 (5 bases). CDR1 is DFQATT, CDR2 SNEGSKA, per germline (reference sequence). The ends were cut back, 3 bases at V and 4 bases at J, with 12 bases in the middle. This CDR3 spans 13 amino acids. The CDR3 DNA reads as TGCAGTGCTAGCGACTCAAGGGGCACTGAAGCTTTCTTT. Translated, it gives CSASDSRGTEAFF.

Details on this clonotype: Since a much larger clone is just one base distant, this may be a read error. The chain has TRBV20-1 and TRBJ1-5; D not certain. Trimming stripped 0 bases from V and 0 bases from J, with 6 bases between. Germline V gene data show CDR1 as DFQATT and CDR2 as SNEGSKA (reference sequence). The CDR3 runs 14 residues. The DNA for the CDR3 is TGCAGTGCTAGAGAGGCTGGTAGCAATCAGCCCCAGCATTTT. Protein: CSAREAGSNQPQHF.

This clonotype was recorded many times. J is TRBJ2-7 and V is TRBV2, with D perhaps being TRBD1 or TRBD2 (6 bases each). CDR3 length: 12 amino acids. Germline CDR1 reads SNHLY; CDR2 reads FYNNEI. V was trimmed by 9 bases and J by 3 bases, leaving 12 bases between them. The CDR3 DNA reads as TGTGCCAGTATAGGGGGGATCTACGAGCAGTACTTC. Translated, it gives CASIGGIYEQYF. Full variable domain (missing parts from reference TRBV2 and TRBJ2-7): EPEVTQTPSHQVTQMGQEVILRCVPISNHLYFYWYRQILGQKVEFLVSFYNNEISEKSEIFDDQFSVERPDGSNFTLKIRSTKLEDSAMYFCASIGGIYEQYFGPGTRLTVT.

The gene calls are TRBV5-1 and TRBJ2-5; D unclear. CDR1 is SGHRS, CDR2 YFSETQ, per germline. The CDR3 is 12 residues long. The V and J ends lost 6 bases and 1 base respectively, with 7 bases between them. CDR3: CASNTAQETQYF. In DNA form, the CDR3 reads TGCGCCAGCAATACAGCCCAAGAGACCCAGTACTTC.

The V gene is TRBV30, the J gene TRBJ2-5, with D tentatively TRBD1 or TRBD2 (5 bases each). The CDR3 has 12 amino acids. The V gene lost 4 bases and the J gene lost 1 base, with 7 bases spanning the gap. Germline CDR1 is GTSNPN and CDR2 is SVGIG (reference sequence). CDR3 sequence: CAWTGTQETQYF. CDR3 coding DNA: TGTGCCTGGACCGGGACCCAAGAGACCCAGTACTTC.

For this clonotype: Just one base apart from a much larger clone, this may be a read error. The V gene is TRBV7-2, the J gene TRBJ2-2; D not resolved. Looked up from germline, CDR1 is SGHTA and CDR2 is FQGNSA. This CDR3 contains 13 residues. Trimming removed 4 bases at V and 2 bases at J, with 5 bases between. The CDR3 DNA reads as TGTGCCAGCAGCTCGATAAACACCGGGGAGCTGTTTTTT. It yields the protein CASSSINTGELFF.

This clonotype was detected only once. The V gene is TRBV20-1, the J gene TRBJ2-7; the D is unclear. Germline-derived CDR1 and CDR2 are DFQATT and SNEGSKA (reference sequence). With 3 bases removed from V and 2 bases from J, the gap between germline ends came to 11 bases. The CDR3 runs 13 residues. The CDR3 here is CSARTLQTYEQYF. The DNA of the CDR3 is TGCAGTGCTAGGACCCTTCAAACCTACGAGCAGTACTTC.

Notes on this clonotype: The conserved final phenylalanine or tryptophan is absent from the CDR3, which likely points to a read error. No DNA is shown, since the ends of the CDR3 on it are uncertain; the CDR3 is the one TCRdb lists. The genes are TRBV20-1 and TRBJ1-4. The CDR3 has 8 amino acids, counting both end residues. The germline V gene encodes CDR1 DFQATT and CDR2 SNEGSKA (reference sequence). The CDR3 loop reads CSASFRGG.

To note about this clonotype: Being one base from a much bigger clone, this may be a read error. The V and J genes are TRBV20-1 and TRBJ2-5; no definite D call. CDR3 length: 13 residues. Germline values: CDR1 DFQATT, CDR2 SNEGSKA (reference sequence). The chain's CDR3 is CSARLAIQEAQYF. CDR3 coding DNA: TGCAGTGCTAGATTAGCAATCCAAGAGGCCCAGTACTTC.

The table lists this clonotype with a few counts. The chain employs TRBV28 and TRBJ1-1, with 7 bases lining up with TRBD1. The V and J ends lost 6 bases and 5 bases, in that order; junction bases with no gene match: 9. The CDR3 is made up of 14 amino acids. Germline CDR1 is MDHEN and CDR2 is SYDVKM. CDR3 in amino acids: CASRRQGPATEAFF. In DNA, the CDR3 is TGTGCCAGCAGAAGACAGGGACCGGCGACTGAAGCTTTCTTT.

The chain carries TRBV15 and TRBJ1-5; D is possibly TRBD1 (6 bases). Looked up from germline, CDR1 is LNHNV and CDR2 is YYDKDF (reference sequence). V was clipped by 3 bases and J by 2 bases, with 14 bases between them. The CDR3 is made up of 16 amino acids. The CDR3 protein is CATSSVTPGGNQPQHF. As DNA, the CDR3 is TGTGCCACCAGCAGCGTAACTCCAGGGGGCAATCAGCCCCAGCATTTT. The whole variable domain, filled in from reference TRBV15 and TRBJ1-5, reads DAMVIQNPRYQVTQFGKPVTLSCSQTLNHNVMYWYQQKSSQAPKLLFHYYDKDFNNEADTPDNFQSRRPNTSFCFLDIRSPGLGDTAMYLCATSSVTPGGNQPQHFGDGTRLSIL.